This T cell receptor (beta chain) was identified in a study of blood T cell repertoires in COVID-19. Study summary: There were acute and convalescent COVID-19 samples, and they came from the United States, Italy and Spain.

Under the authors' procedure: Amplified reference gene primers provided the basis for estimating nucleated cell counts. The data were produced by immunoSEQ multiplex PCR, yet TCRdb's version contains in-frame clones alone and is incomplete. V, J and clone size reflect that table, while D and trimming were determined from the DNA. Of under 200,000 clones listed, 80% to 90% are singletons. The sequence was obtained from a man in his sixties with acute or convalescent COVID-19. The sequenced sample was peripheral blood.

CDR3 loop: CASSQGGDRRDTQYF. DNA for the CDR3: TGTGCCAGCAGCCAAGGAGGGGACAGGAGAGATACGCAGTATTTT. The chain recombines TRBV3-1 (or the pseudogene TRBV3-2) with TRBJ2-3; 8 nucleotides match TRBD1. The CDR3 covers 15 residues. Germline CDR1 is LGHDT and CDR2 is YNNKEL (reference sequence). J gave up 5 bases and V 1 base, and 5 bases lay outside the gene matches.